The source of this TCR beta chain is a study of identical twins. The CDR3 consists of 13 residues. The trim removed 4 bases at V and 9 bases at J, leaving 9 bases unmatched. Germline V gene sequence: CDR1 DFQATT, CDR2 SNEGSKA (reference sequence). TCRdb ran MiXCR on the 5' RACE reads and lists one entry per CDR3 protein. The repertoire includes around 530,000 distinct CDR3 sequences, 15% of them detected once, and roughly 0.43% sits in the top ten. A further study also used this sample, focusing on yellow fever vaccine responses in identical twins.

Sequenced: CD4+ T cells sorted from blood. The clonotype originates from a woman aged 18-29 years in good health. This chain joins TRBV20-1 and TRBJ2-1, with 7 bases aligning to TRBD2. The chain's CDR3 is CSATRPSGSEQFF. The CDR3 nucleotides read TGCAGTGCTACTAGGCCTAGCGGTAGTGAGCAGTTCTTC.